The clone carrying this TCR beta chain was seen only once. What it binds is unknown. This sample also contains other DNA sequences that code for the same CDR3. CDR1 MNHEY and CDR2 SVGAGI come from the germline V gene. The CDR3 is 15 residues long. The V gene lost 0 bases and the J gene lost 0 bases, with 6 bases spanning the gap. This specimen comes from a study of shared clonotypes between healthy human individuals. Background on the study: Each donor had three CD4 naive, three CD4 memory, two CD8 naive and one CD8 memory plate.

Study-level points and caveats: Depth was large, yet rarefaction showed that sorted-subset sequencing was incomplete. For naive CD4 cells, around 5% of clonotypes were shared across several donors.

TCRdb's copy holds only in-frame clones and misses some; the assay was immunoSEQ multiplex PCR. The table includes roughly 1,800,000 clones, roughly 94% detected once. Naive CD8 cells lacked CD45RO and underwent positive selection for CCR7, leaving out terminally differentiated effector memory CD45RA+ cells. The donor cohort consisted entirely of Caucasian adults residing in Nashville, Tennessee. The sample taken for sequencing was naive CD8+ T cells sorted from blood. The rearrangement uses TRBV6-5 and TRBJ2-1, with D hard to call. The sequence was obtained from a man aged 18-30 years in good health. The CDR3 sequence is CASSYSLSSYNEQFF. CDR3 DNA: TGTGCCAGCAGTTACTCACTGAGCTCCTACAATGAGCAGTTCTTC.